There are a few counts of the clone carrying this T cell receptor beta chain. Antigen unknown. The data derive from a study of cytomegalovirus exposure and HLA in healthy donors. The study, taken as a whole, reports: The study put some 160 TCR beta chains on its list as cytomegalovirus-associated.

Use of 60 Vbeta and 13 Jbeta primers characterized the PCR. Data came from immunoSEQ multiplex PCR; TCRdb stores just in-frame clones and leaves some out. The table lists 280,000 or so clones, over 85% of them singletons, with less than 2.5% in the top ten. V lost 3 bases and J lost 7; bases outside the gene matches: 3. CDR1 SGHRS and CDR2 YFSETQ come from the germline V gene. The CDR3 extends over 12 amino acids. This chain links TRBV5-1 with TRBJ2-7; 8 nucleotides agree with TRBD1. Input material: PBMCs. The source is a woman aged 18-29 years in good health and CMV-seronegative. The CDR3: CASSWDRSEQYF. CDR3 DNA: TGCGCCAGCAGCTGGGACAGGAGTGAGCAGTACTTC.